This T cell receptor (beta chain) stems from a study of Ad26.COV2.S vaccination and SARS-CoV-2 variants (dated by TCRdb to the early 2020s). About the full investigation: Donors in the vaccine arm were drawn from COV1001, a multicentre, randomized, double-blind, placebo-controlled phase I-IIa trial testing Ad26.COV2.S in healthy adults. Dosing of Ad26.COV2.S was intramuscular, at either 5x10^10 or 1x10^11 viral particles, delivered as one shot or as two shots spaced 56 days apart. The specificity and breadth of SARS-CoV-2-reactive T cell receptors after Ad26.COV2.S vaccination were assessed by TCRbeta repertoire sequencing. A total of 32 samples were included in the TCR-sequenced set, comprising roughly 19 Ad26.COV2.S vaccine recipients, 5 placebo recipients and 8 SARS-CoV-2 convalescent individuals. Trial participants were randomized into five groups of five: low-dose or high-dose Ad26.COV2.S given once or twice, or placebo on both occasions. Throughout the experiments and outcome assessment, investigators stayed blinded to trial group allocation. Study-level results and caveats: It was noted by the authors that total T cell responses may have been underestimated by the TCR breadth and depth analyses. Non-spike TCR breadth was comparable between vaccine and placebo recipients, consistent with the vaccine containing only spike. Comparing responses between vaccine doses or regimens was not something the study was powered to do. Higher spike-specific TCR breadth was observed in Ad26.COV2.S recipients than in placebo recipients (P = 0.0014). After vaccination, substantial breadth of spike-specific CD8+ and CD4+ T cell responses was reported.

To note about this clone: It lacks a known antigen. There are no base qualities to consult, and no much larger clone falls within one base.

TCRbeta CDR3 regions were sequenced with the immunoSEQ Assay. After extraction, genomic DNA underwent amplification by bias-controlled multiplex PCR, followed by high-throughput sequencing. Concerning the study's data processing: To quantify the absolute abundance of each unique TCRbeta CDR3 region, sequences were collapsed and filtered. T cell fraction was estimated by normalization of TCRbeta template counts to usable DNA, with usable DNA being measured through amplification of reference genes present in all nucleated cells. Repertoire TCRs were annotated as SARS-CoV-2-specific by exact matching of V gene, CDR3 amino acid sequence and J gene to a known reactive TCR set. MIRA supplied the reference SARS-CoV-2 TCR set, which was filtered for enrichment in COVID-19-positive ImmuneCODE repertoires so that public or cross-reactive TCRs were removed. Using the MIRA antigens, annotated TCRs were further analysed by specific ORF or by position within an ORF. Breadth was defined as the number of annotated unique rearrangements divided by the total number of unique productive rearrangements, and depth was defined as the summed frequency of the annotated unique rearrangements. Group comparisons of TCR breadth used two-sided Wilcoxon rank-sum tests. TCRdb stores this immuneACCESS table with in-frame sequences only. Part of the clones is absent; in the studies checked, under half of the shortfall reflects unresolved V genes, and no reason is known for the rest. V, J and clone size are those of that table, while D and trimming were read from the DNA. Counted in this sample were over 350,000 clones; about 85% of them appeared once. In total, the top ten clones hold 3% to 4.5% of the sample.

The sample's treatment or condition label is to be understood as: around 19 received Ad26.COV2.S at low or high dose, single or two shots; roughly five received placebo; per-sample allocation not given. For vaccine and placebo recipients, the sequenced repertoires came from samples collected on day 63 after the first injection. In Cohort 1b, 25 to 30 adults aged 18-55 years were enrolled at a single site in Boston, USA, between 29 July and 7 August 2020. Ad26.COV2.S was a replication-incompetent adenovirus type 26 vector expressing a prefusion-stabilized SARS-CoV-2 spike protein from the original Wuhan strain. CDR1 and CDR2, looked up from the germline V gene (reference sequence), are SEHNR and FQNEAQ. The CDR3, cysteine through phenylalanine, is 16 amino acids long. The sequence is cut down to CDR3 DNA, 48 bases in frame from base 1. V and J are truncated by 8 bases and 1 base respectively, leaving an intervening sequence of 20 bases.

The origin of this receptor is a person aged 18-60 years who received the Ad26.COV2.S COVID-19 vaccine or a placebo. The sample consisted of peripheral blood, taken in a trial of Ad26.COV2.S vaccine versus placebo. The chain is made from TRBV7-9 and TRBJ1-1; the D gene lacks a confident call. The DNA sequence reads TGTGCCAGCGGCCGTGTGACGGCCCTTTCGAACACTGAAGCTTTCTTT. Translated, this is CASGRVTALSNTEAFF. With all but the CDR3 taken from the reference TRBV7-9 and TRBJ1-1 genes, the full variable domain is: DTGVSQNPRHKITKRGQNVTFRCDPISEHNRLYWYRQTLGQGPEFLTYFQNEAQLEKSRLLSDRFSAERPKGSFSTLEIQRTEQGDSAMYLCASGRVTALSNTEAFFGQGTRLTVV.